This TCR beta chain was sequenced for a study of blood T cell repertoires in COVID-19. At the level of the study: Specimens from acute and convalescent COVID-19 originated in the United States, Italy and Spain. The cDNA or gDNA used as material had been derived from T cells, B-cell-depleted T cells, or PBMCs.

CDR3 length: 13 residues. Germline values: CDR1 MDHEN, CDR2 SYDVKM. V was shortened by 6 bases and J by 0 bases, with 9 bases between the two germline ends. Authors' data handling: Counts of nucleated cells, estimated from reference gene primer amplification, were obtained. Clones were sequenced by immunoSEQ multiplex PCR, and TCRdb holds only the in-frame ones, with some missing. Clone size and V and J calls were adopted from that table, with D and trimming inferred from the DNA. The data contain tens of thousands of clones, about 82% of them seen just once; the ten biggest clones take up 3.4%. This chain joins TRBV28 and TRBJ2-7; a possible D gene is TRBD1 (6 bases). This receptor was identified in a man aged 50-60 years with acute or convalescent COVID-19. The sample was peripheral blood. CDR3 coding DNA: TGTGCCAGCAGGGCAGGGGTCTCCTACGAGCAGTACTTC. It encodes CASRAGVSYEQYF.